A selection of T cell receptor beta chains follows, all from one sample in a study of blood T cell repertoires in COVID-19. The protocol was immunoSEQ multiplex PCR, while the TCRdb copy is restricted to in-frame clones and leaves out a portion. This table holds about 100,000 clones, 90% found once. Sequenced sample: peripheral blood. These receptor sequences come from a man aged 18 to 30 with COVID-19, enrolled during active disease. Each CDR3 is given with its conserved first and last residue. Each record gives: V gene, clone size, D gene, J gene, CDR3 protein, CDR3 DNA. A D gene is named only where the DNA matches it firmly. The size entry is marked missing in some rows and otherwise reads once, few, many or a size class.

v_call: TRBV27; clone_size: -; d_call: -; j_call: TRBJ2-7; cdr3_aa: CASSLSGGSYEQYF; cdr3_nt: TGTGCCAGCAGCCTATCCGGCGGATCCTACGAGCAGTACTTC
v_call: TRBV24-1; clone_size: -; d_call: TRBD2; j_call: TRBJ2-2; cdr3_aa: CATAGTSGRGANTGELFF; cdr3_nt: TGTGCCACCGCTGGGACTAGCGGGAGGGGGGCGAACACCGGGGAGCTGTTTTTT
v_call: TRBV30; clone_size: -; d_call: -; j_call: TRBJ1-3; cdr3_aa: CAWPTGAGNTIYF; cdr3_nt: TGTGCCTGGCCTACCGGGGCTGGAAACACCATATATTTT
v_call: TRBV6-2/TRBV6-3; clone_size: -; d_call: -; j_call: TRBJ1-5; cdr3_aa: CASSYRSAGRNQPQHF; cdr3_nt: TGTGCCAGCAGTTACAGATCTGCGGGGCGCAATCAGCCCCAGCATTTT
v_call: TRBV7-8; clone_size: -; d_call: -; j_call: TRBJ2-7; cdr3_aa: CASSLLWGTEQYF; cdr3_nt: TGTGCCAGCAGCTTATTGTGGGGCACCGAGCAGTACTTC
v_call: TRBV6-6; clone_size: -; d_call: TRBD2; j_call: TRBJ2-7; cdr3_aa: CASSSWTSGSSYEQYF; cdr3_nt: TGTGCCAGCAGTTCATGGACTAGCGGGAGCTCCTACGAGCAGTACTTC
v_call: TRBV24-1; clone_size: -; d_call: -; j_call: TRBJ2-1; cdr3_aa: CATSDFSSNEQFF; cdr3_nt: TGTGCCACCAGTGATTTTAGCAGCAATGAGCAGTTCTTC
v_call: TRBV2; clone_size: -; d_call: -; j_call: TRBJ2-2; cdr3_aa: CASSYRAGELFF; cdr3_nt: TGTGCCAGCAGCTATAGAGCCGGGGAGCTGTTTTTT
v_call: TRBV19; clone_size: once; d_call: TRBD1; j_call: TRBJ1-5; cdr3_aa: CASSLTGGDNQPQHF; cdr3_nt: TGTGCCAGTAGTTTAACAGGGGGTGACAATCAGCCCCAGCATTTT
v_call: TRBV2; clone_size: few; d_call: TRBD2; j_call: TRBJ2-1; cdr3_aa: CASGGERRSEQFF; cdr3_nt: TGTGCCAGCGGGGGGGAGAGGAGGAGTGAGCAGTTCTTC
v_call: TRBV11-1; clone_size: -; d_call: -; j_call: TRBJ1-1; cdr3_aa: CASIPKGNRLNTEAFF; cdr3_nt: TGTGCCAGCATCCCGAAGGGGAACAGGTTGAACACTGAAGCTTTCTTT
v_call: TRBV7-3; clone_size: -; d_call: -; j_call: TRBJ2-1; cdr3_aa: CASSLDYSNEQFF; cdr3_nt: TGTGCCAGCAGCTTGGACTATTCCAATGAGCAGTTCTTC
v_call: TRBV4-3; clone_size: -; d_call: -; j_call: TRBJ2-7; cdr3_aa: CASSPSRAVVQYF; cdr3_nt: TGCGCCAGCAGTCCAAGCAGAGCGGTTGTACAGTACTTC
v_call: TRBV6-4; clone_size: -; d_call: TRBD1; j_call: TRBJ1-6; cdr3_aa: CASSTGTGDSPLHF; cdr3_nt: TGTGCCAGCAGTACCGGGACAGGGGATTCACCCCTCCACTTT
v_call: TRBV7-3; clone_size: once; d_call: TRBD2; j_call: TRBJ2-1; cdr3_aa: CASSLGGLAGVSEQFF; cdr3_nt: TGTGCCAGCAGCCTGGGGGGACTAGCGGGAGTGAGTGAGCAGTTCTTC